This T cell receptor beta chain was profiled in a study of blood T cell repertoires in COVID-19. Turning to the study itself: From the United States, Italy and Spain came samples of acute and convalescent COVID-19. In each case, the material was cDNA or gDNA derived from T cells, B-cell-depleted T cells, or PBMCs.

Authors' analysis steps: Estimation of nucleated cell counts was performed using reference gene primer amplification. Profiled with immunoSEQ multiplex PCR; TCRdb holds only in-frame clones, not every one. Clone size and V and J calls were adopted from that table, with D and trimming inferred from the DNA. Of about 220,000 clones listed, roughly 84% are singletons. Germline CDR1 LGHDT, CDR2 YNNKEL (reference sequence). The CDR3 contains 14 residues. Trimming stripped 2 bases from V and 4 bases from J, with 9 bases between. The chain is built from TRBV3-1 (or the pseudogene TRBV3-2) and TRBJ1-5; D call uncertain. Sequencing was carried out using peripheral blood. This TCR was sampled from an elderly woman with acute or convalescent COVID-19. CDR3 DNA sequence: TGTGCCAGCAGCCAAACCAAGCTAAATCAGCCCCAGCATTTT. Translating it yields CASSQTKLNQPQHF.